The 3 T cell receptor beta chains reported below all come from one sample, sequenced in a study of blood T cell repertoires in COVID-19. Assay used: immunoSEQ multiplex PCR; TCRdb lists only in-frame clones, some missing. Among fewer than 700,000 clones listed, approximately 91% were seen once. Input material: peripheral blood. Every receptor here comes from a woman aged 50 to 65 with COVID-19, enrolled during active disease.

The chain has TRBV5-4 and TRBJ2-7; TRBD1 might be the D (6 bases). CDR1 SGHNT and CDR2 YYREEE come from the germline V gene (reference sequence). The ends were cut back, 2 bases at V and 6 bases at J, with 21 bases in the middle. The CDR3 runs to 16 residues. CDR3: CASSLTRGNVRGEQYF. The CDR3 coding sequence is TGTGCCAGCAGCTTAACCAGGGGCAATGTTCGGGGCGAGCAGTACTTC. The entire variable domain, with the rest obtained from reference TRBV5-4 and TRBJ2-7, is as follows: ETGVTQSPTHLIKTRGQQVTLRCSSQSGHNTVSWYQQALGQGPQFIFQYYREEENGRGNFPPRFSGLQFPNYSSELNVNALELDDSALYLCASSLTRGNVRGEQYFGPGTRLTVT.

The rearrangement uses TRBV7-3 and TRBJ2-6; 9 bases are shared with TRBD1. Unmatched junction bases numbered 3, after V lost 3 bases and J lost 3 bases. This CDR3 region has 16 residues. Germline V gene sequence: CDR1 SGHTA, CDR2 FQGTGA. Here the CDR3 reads CASSLGQGGGANVLTF. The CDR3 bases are TGTGCCAGCAGCTTGGGACAGGGAGGTGGGGCCAACGTCCTGACTTTC.

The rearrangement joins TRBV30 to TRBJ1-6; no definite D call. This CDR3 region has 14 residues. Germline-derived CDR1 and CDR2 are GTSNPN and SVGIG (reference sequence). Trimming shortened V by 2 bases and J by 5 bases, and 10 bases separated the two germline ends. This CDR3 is CAWSKTGNNSPLHF. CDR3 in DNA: TGTGCCTGGAGTAAAACGGGAAATAATTCACCCCTCCACTTT.